A selection of T cell receptor beta chains follows, all from one sample in a study of cytomegalovirus exposure and HLA in healthy donors. Sequenced by immunoSEQ multiplex PCR; TCRdb stores in-frame clones only, minus some. The sample lists 50,000 to 70,000 clones, 62% occurring once. The sample was PBMCs. Every receptor here comes from a man younger than 45 in good health and CMV-seronegative. Both conserved end residues are part of each CDR3. Each record gives: CDR3 DNA, CDR3 protein, D gene, V gene, clone size, J gene. D genes are given only for firm matches. The size entry is marked missing in some rows and otherwise reads once, few, many or a size class.

DNA: TGTGCCAGCAGCTCAGGGGAGTATAGCAATCAGCCCCAGCATTTT; CDR3: CASSSGEYSNQPQHF; D: NA; V: TRBV7-9; size: few; J: TRBJ1-5
DNA: TGCGCCAGCAGCCTCCGGACAGGCGTAGATACGCAGTATTTT; CDR3: CASSLRTGVDTQYF; D: TRBD1; V: TRBV5-1; size: NA; J: TRBJ2-3
DNA: TGTGCCAGAAGCACCGGGACAGGGTGTCAAGAGACCCAGTACTTC; CDR3: CARSTGTGCQETQYF; D: TRBD1; V: TRBV5-3; size: NA; J: TRBJ2-5
DNA: TGTGCCAGCAGCTCTAGGACTAGCGGGCCCAGCTCCTACGAGCAGTACTTC; CDR3: CASSSRTSGPSSYEQYF; D: TRBD2; V: TRBV5-4; size: NA; J: TRBJ2-7
DNA: TGTGCCAGCAGTTATACCGGGACTAGCGGGGGAAGTACGCAGTATTTT; CDR3: CASSYTGTSGGSTQYF; D: TRBD2; V: TRBV6-5; size: NA; J: TRBJ2-3
DNA: TGCGCCAGCAGCTTGGAACGGGAAACGAACAATGAGCAGTTCTTC; CDR3: CASSLERETNNEQFF; D: NA; V: TRBV5-1; size: once; J: TRBJ2-1
DNA: TGTGCCAGTAGTGGAGACAGGGGCTACCAGCCCCAGCATTTT; CDR3: CASSGDRGYQPQHF; D: TRBD1; V: TRBV19; size: NA; J: TRBJ1-5
DNA: TGCGCCAGCAGCTGGACTGAGAGCTCCTACGAGCAGTACTTC; CDR3: CASSWTESSYEQYF; D: NA; V: TRBV5-1; size: NA; J: TRBJ2-7
DNA: TGTGCCAGCAGATCTATCGGTGTAAGAGAGTATGAGCAGTTCTTC; CDR3: CASRSIGVREYEQFF; D: NA; V: TRBV13; size: few; J: TRBJ2-1
DNA: TGTGCCAGCAGCCGAGAAGGCACAGATACGCAGTATTTT; CDR3: CASSREGTDTQYF; D: NA; V: TRBV5-4; size: NA; J: TRBJ2-3
DNA: TGTGCCAGCAGTGAATGGGGGGGCCAGGGTGATGGCTACACCTTC; CDR3: CASSEWGGQGDGYTF; D: NA; V: TRBV2; size: few; J: TRBJ1-2
DNA: TGTGCCAGCAGGACTAGCACAGATACGCAGTATTTT; CDR3: CASRTSTDTQYF; D: NA; V: TRBV6-5; size: few; J: TRBJ2-3
DNA: TGTGCCAGCAGCTTCCGTCCTAACCAGGGGGTTGGTCAGCCCCAGCATTTT; CDR3: CASSFRPNQGVGQPQHF; D: TRBD1; V: TRBV5-4; size: NA; J: TRBJ1-5
DNA: TGTGCCAGCAGCCCCCGCGCAGGGGGTAGCTATGGCTACACCTTC; CDR3: CASSPRAGGSYGYTF; D: TRBD1; V: TRBV7-9; size: NA; J: TRBJ1-2
DNA: TGTGCCAGTGGCTCCTCTGGAAACACCATATATTTT; CDR3: CASGSSGNTIYF; D: NA; V: TRBV9; size: NA; J: TRBJ1-3
DNA: TGTGCCAGCCACCGAGAGAGAACTACGATCGGTGAGCAGTACTTC; CDR3: CASHRERTTIGEQYF; D: NA; V: TRBV5-4; size: NA; J: TRBJ2-7
DNA: TGTGCCAGCAGCGTGATAGCGGGGGGGATTGAGCAGTTCTTC; CDR3: CASSVIAGGIEQFF; D: TRBD2; V: TRBV9; size: NA; J: TRBJ2-1
DNA: TGCGCCAGCAGCTTGGTAGAGCTAGATACGCAGTATTTT; CDR3: CASSLVELDTQYF; D: NA; V: TRBV5-1; size: NA; J: TRBJ2-3
DNA: TGTGCCAGCAGTGATTTTGAGGGTCAGGTACGCTACGAGCAGTACTTC; CDR3: CASSDFEGQVRYEQYF; D: NA; V: TRBV2; size: NA; J: TRBJ2-7
DNA: TGTGCCAGCAGTTGGACAGGGGCTAGGGCCTACGAGCAGTACTTC; CDR3: CASSWTGARAYEQYF; D: TRBD1; V: TRBV6-5; size: NA; J: TRBJ2-7
DNA: TGTGCCAGCAGCCCCGACAGGGGGGCCTACGAGCAGTACTTC; CDR3: CASSPDRGAYEQYF; D: TRBD1; V: TRBV11-2; size: NA; J: TRBJ2-7
DNA: TGCGCCAGCAGCTTTCCTGGACTAGCGGGGGCCTGGGAGACCCAGTACTTC; CDR3: CASSFPGLAGAWETQYF; D: TRBD2; V: TRBV5-1; size: once; J: TRBJ2-5